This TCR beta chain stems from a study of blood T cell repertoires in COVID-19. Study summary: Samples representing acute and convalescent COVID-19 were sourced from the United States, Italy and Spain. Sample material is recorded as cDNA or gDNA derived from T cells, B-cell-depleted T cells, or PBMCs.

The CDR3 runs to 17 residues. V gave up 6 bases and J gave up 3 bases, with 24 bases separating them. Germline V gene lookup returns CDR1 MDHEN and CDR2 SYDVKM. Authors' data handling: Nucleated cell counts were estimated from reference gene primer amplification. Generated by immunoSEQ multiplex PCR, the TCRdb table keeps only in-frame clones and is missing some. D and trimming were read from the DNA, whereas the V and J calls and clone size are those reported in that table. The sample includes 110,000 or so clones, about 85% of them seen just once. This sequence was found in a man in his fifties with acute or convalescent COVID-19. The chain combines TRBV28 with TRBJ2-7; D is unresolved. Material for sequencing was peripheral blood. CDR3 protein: CASSPPHFIASSYEQYF. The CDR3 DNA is TGTGCCAGCAGCCCACCTCATTTCATCGCGTCAAGCTACGAGCAGTACTTC. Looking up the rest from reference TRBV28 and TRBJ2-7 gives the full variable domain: DVKVTQSSRYLVKRTGEKVFLECVQDMDHENMFWYRQDPGLGLRLIYFSYDVKMKEKGDIPEGYSVSREKKERFSLILESASTNQTSMYLCASSPPHFIASSYEQYFGPGTRLTVT.